This T cell receptor beta chain originates from a study of cytomegalovirus exposure and HLA in healthy donors. Findings and caveats of the study: Confirmation in vitro established that a few CMV-associated chains were specific for CMV antigens. One later analysis, an examination of the 100 to 150 validation repertoires, found that first-cohort TCR clusters tended to co-occur in them.

Sequencing was performed with immunoSEQ multiplex PCR; in TCRdb, only in-frame clones are kept and a portion is missing. The table records some 59,000 clones, roughly nine tenths of them present only once. This clone has just one count. As yet, its antigen is unknown. V dropped 1 base and J dropped 4 bases, with 7 bases sitting between them. The CDR3 runs to 14 residues. Germline CDR1 is LGHNT and CDR2 is FRNRAP. The sequence was obtained from a woman under 30 in good health and CMV-seronegative. Sequenced input: PBMCs. The chain combines TRBV12-5 with TRBJ2-2; D may be TRBD2 (5 bases). As DNA, the CDR3 is TGTGCTAGTGGTTTGGGACTAACCACCGGGGAGCTGTTTTTT. It translates to CASGLGLTTGELFF.